The present T cell receptor (beta chain) was sequenced within a study of T-cell memory formation after mild COVID-19. Study-wide results and limits: Contracting CD8+ clones were enriched in EMRA, CD4+ mainly in CM and EM.

In regard to this clonotype: What it recognizes is unknown.

Germline CDR1 and CDR2: KGHSH and LQKENI. Trimming took 1 base from V and 7 from J, leaving 16 bases between them. The CDR3 spans 15 residues. With constant-segment primers, 5'RACE yielded cDNA libraries of TCR alpha and TCR beta that carried sample barcodes and UMIs. TCRdb independently ran MiXCR on the 5' RACE reads; one entry per CDR3 protein. The sample includes fewer than 350,000 distinct CDR3 sequences, around 17% of them seen just once. The receptor was derived from a man in his late teens or twenties who had mild COVID-19 (a few samples of this study predate the infection). Cell type and time point are not known. Material for sequencing was PBMCs or a T cell subset sorted from them (not recorded which). The V gene is TRBV18, the J gene TRBJ1-1; a possible D gene is TRBD1 (6 bases). The CDR3: CASSPLAAGDGEAFF. The CDR3 nucleotides are TGTGCCAGCTCACCACTAGCGGCAGGGGATGGTGAAGCTTTCTTT.